These 17 T cell receptor beta chains were all obtained from the same sample, sequenced in a study of blood T cell repertoires in COVID-19. Measured with immunoSEQ multiplex PCR; TCRdb has only the in-frame clones, and not every one. The sample comprises more than 200,000 clones, around 86% of which are singletons, and approximately 1.5% rests with the top ten. Sequenced material: PBMCs or T cells enriched from blood (not recorded which). The source of these receptors is a woman aged 45-60 years who had recovered from COVID-19.

The chain has TRBV7-6 and TRBJ1-1, with unresolved D. This CDR3 comprises 14 residues. Trimming removed 1 base from V and 3 bases from J, with 9 bases in between. From germline, CDR1 is SGHVS and CDR2 FNYEAQ. The CDR3 sequence: CASSLDGGYTEAFF. CDR3 DNA: TGTGCCAGCAGCTTAGACGGCGGTTACACTGAAGCTTTCTTT. The full variable domain, with the rest looked up from reference TRBV7-6 and TRBJ1-1, is GAGVSQSPRYKVTKRGQDVALRCDPISGHVSLYWYRQALGQGPEFLTYFNYEAQQDKSGLPNDRFSAERPEGSISTLTIQRTEQRDSAMYRCASSLDGGYTEAFFGQGTRLTVV.

The genes are TRBV25-1 and TRBJ2-6, with D possibly TRBD1 on 5 matching bases. From germline, CDR1 is MGHDK and CDR2 SYGVNS. This CDR3 comprises 15 residues. V lost 7 bases and J 4 bases, leaving 14 bases between the germline ends. As DNA, the CDR3 is TGTGCCAGCACAAACCAGGGTTCAGGGGCCAACGTCCTGACTTTC. Its translation is CASTNQGSGANVLTF.

This chain uses TRBV28 with TRBJ1-2; D remains unclear. This CDR3 has 16 residues. Germline values: CDR1 MDHEN, CDR2 SYDVKM. V was cut by 6 bases and J by 7 bases, with 24 bases left in between. The CDR3: CASSPTGRVRWVGYTF. In DNA form, the CDR3 reads TGTGCCAGCAGCCCCACCGGGAGGGTTCGTTGGGTTGGCTACACCTTC.

The chain joins TRBV7-8 to TRBJ2-7; 9 bases line up with TRBD2. The trim removed 2 bases at V and 3 bases at J, leaving 2 bases unmatched. This CDR3 has 14 residues. Germline values: CDR1 SGHVS, CDR2 FQNEAQ. The CDR3 sequence is CASSLSGRIYEQYF. The CDR3 DNA is TGTGCCAGCAGCTTAAGCGGGAGGATCTACGAGCAGTACTTC. The whole variable domain, filled in from reference TRBV7-8 and TRBJ2-7, reads GAGVSQSPRYKVAKRGQDVALRCDPISGHVSLFWYQQALGQGPEFLTYFQNEAQLDKSGLPSDRFFAERPEGSVSTLKIQRTQQEDSAVYLCASSLSGRIYEQYFGPGTRLTVT.

This clone has just one count. The gene calls are TRBV4-2 and TRBJ2-2; tentative D call: TRBD1 (6 bases). V lost 2 bases to trimming and J lost 2 bases, with 15 bases between them. This CDR3 is built from 17 residues. Germline-derived CDR1 and CDR2 are LGHNA and YNFKEQ. CDR3 nucleotides: TGTGCCAGCAGCCAAAAGGACAGAGTTTTTAACACCGGGGAGCTGTTTTTT. Translated: CASSQKDRVFNTGELFF.

This clone was recorded only once. The chain couples TRBV7-8 to TRBJ1-1; D remains ambiguous. This CDR3 contains 12 residues. Germline values: CDR1 SGHVS, CDR2 FQNEAQ. V lost 5 bases to trimming and J lost 5 bases, with 9 bases between them. CDR3 amino acids: CASSPDLTEAFF. The DNA of the CDR3 is TGTGCCAGCAGCCCTGACTTGACTGAAGCTTTCTTT.

The V and J genes are TRBV7-9 and TRBJ1-1; D is possibly TRBD1 (6 bases). Germline CDR1 is SEHNR and CDR2 is FQNEAQ (reference sequence). The CDR3 consists of 15 residues. V gave up 5 bases and J gave up 4 bases, with 17 bases separating them. The CDR3 region is CASSILEGGITEAFF. The CDR3 bases are TGTGCCAGCAGCATCTTAGAGGGGGGGATCACTGAAGCTTTCTTT.

This clone was recorded only once. V usage is TRBV7-9 and J usage is TRBJ1-4; the D is unclear. This CDR3 has 15 residues. Germline V gene data show CDR1 as SEHNR and CDR2 as FQNEAQ (reference sequence). V was trimmed by 1 base and J by 3 bases, leaving 9 bases between them. In nucleotides, the CDR3 is TGTGCCAGCAGCTTAGATTTTTCGGCTAATGAAAAACTGTTTTTT. It is translated as CASSLDFSANEKLFF.

This clone was seen just once. CDR3 residues: CASSPKGLAGVGQYF. Written as DNA, the CDR3 is TGTGCCAGCAGCCCAAAGGGACTAGCGGGAGTCGGGCAGTACTTC. The chain joins TRBV2 to TRBJ2-7, with 14 bases matching TRBD2. This CDR3 has 15 amino acids. Trimming cost V 6 bases and J 9 bases; bases outside gene matches: 10. Germline CDR1 and CDR2: SNHLY and FYNNEI.

This clone was seen just once. Additional DNA sequences in this sample encode the identical CDR3. The chain is built from TRBV30 and TRBJ1-3; D gene uncertain. CDR3 length: 13 amino acids. V was pared by 0 bases and J by 4 bases, with 7 bases between. Germline loops: CDR1 GTSNPN, CDR2 SVGIG (reference sequence). The CDR3 spells CAWSVLSGNTIYF. Written as DNA, the CDR3 is TGTGCCTGGAGTGTACTTTCCGGAAACACCATATATTTT.

The V and J genes are TRBV4-3 and TRBJ1-4; D remains unclear. V dropped 1 base and J dropped 6 bases, with 9 bases sitting between them. CDR3 size: 14 residues. The germline gives CDR1 LGHNA, CDR2 YSLEER. This CDR3 is CASSQGGNDEKLFF. In DNA, the CDR3 is TGCGCCAGCAGCCAAGGAGGTAACGATGAAAAACTGTTTTTT.

This rearrangement joins TRBV7-3 to TRBJ1-1; D is uncertain. Germline V CDR1 and CDR2: SGHTA, FQGTGA. This CDR3 has 13 residues. Deletions cut 6 bases from V and 1 base from J, with 9 bases between. The CDR3 is CASRETTNTEAFF. The CDR3 nucleotides are TGTGCCAGCAGGGAAACTACGAACACTGAAGCTTTCTTT.

The rearrangement links TRBV4-3 to TRBJ2-3, with D possibly TRBD2 on 6 matching bases. Per the germline V gene, CDR1 is LGHNA and CDR2 is YSLEER. Trimming left V 3 bases short and J 8 bases short, with 12 bases between. This CDR3 comprises 13 residues. CDR3 sequence: CASSQDAAGTQYF. Written as DNA, the CDR3 is TGCGCCAGCAGCCAGGATGCAGCGGGTACGCAGTATTTT.

This clone was counted a few times. V gene TRBV12-2 combines with J gene TRBJ1-2; the tabulated D call, TRBD1, remains unverified against the DNA. TRBV12-2 is a pseudogene. CDR3 size: 13 residues. Written as DNA, the CDR3 is TGTGCAAGTCGCTTATCAGGAATCTATGGCTACACCTTC. Residues: CASRLSGIYGYTF.

The genes are TRBV19 and TRBJ1-6; the D gene is possibly TRBD1 (5 bases). CDR3 length: 13 residues. Trimming pared 8 bases from V and 9 bases from J, leaving 14 bases between. Germline lookup yields CDR1 LNHDA and CDR2 SQIVND (reference sequence). The CDR3 DNA sequence: TGTGCCAGTGCTGAAACAGGCCTTTCACCCCTCCACTTT. This gives the protein CASAETGLSPLHF.

This clone was seen just once. The V and J genes are TRBV2 and TRBJ2-1; 7 nucleotides agree with TRBD2. This CDR3 is 16 amino acids long. V dropped 5 bases and J dropped 1; count of bases not matched to a gene: 8. CDR1 and CDR2 (germline): SNHLY, FYNNEI. This CDR3 is CASSSTAGLSYNEQFF. CDR3 in DNA: TGTGCCAGCAGTTCTACAGCGGGGTTGTCCTACAATGAGCAGTTCTTC.

J is TRBJ1-1 and V is TRBV4-2; tentative D call: TRBD1 (5 bases). The CDR3 sequence is 15 residues long. V was clipped by 2 bases and J by 6 bases, with 16 bases between them. CDR1 LGHNA and CDR2 YNFKEQ come from the germline V gene. The CDR3 reads CASSQSGGGIPEAFF. CDR3 bases: TGTGCCAGCAGCCAATCGGGCGGGGGGATCCCTGAAGCTTTCTTT.